The 10 T cell receptor beta chains below all came from one sample that was sequenced in a study of blood T cell repertoires in COVID-19. The assay was immunoSEQ multiplex PCR, and TCRdb's table has in-frame clones only and misses some. The repertoire holds around 270,000 clones, with 80% to 85% as singletons. The sample was peripheral blood. The origin of the receptors is a man in his 60s with acute or convalescent COVID-19.

The chain combines TRBV11-2 with TRBJ1-2; the D gene is possibly TRBD1 (5 bases). The CDR3 has 16 residues. The germline CDR1 and CDR2 sequences are SGHAT and FQNNGV. Trimming took 5 bases from V and 6 from J, leaving 22 bases between them. CDR3 residues: CASSRIDSSISNGYTF. The CDR3 bases are TGTGCCAGCAGCCGAATCGACAGTTCCATATCCAATGGCTACACCTTC.

The table lists this clone with a count of one. The CDR3 loop reads CASSLTVSPNIQYF. In nucleotides, the CDR3 is TGTGCCAGCAGTTTAACGGTATCCCCAAACATTCAGTACTTC. The chain uses TRBV28 and TRBJ2-4; no firm D call. Per germline, CDR1 MDHEN and CDR2 SYDVKM. The ends were cut back, 2 bases at V and 6 bases at J, with 11 bases in the middle. The CDR3 loop spans 14 amino acids.

The rearrangement uses TRBV5-4 and TRBJ2-3; 10 positions agree with TRBD2. The CDR3 has 15 amino acids. Germline V gene sequence: CDR1 SGHNT, CDR2 YYREEE (reference sequence). V lost 5 bases to trimming and J lost 0 bases; unmatched junction nucleotides: 3. CDR3 residues: CASRERGGSTDTQYF. The DNA for the CDR3 is TGTGCCAGCAGGGAGCGGGGGGGAAGCACAGATACGCAGTATTTT.

The chain combines TRBV5-1 with TRBJ1-6, with a weak D call TRBD1 (6 bases). V lost 2 bases and J 2 bases, leaving 8 bases between the germline ends. In germline, CDR1 is SGHRS, CDR2 YFSETQ. There are 15 residues in the CDR3. CDR3 protein: CASSFRGTYNSPLHF. CDR3 DNA sequence: TGCGCCAGCAGCTTCAGGGGAACCTATAATTCACCCCTCCACTTT.

The rearrangement joins TRBV6-1 to TRBJ1-1, with 8 bases aligning to TRBD1. CDR3 size: 13 residues. After removal of 7 bases from V and 10 bases from J, the junction contained 11 bases not matched to a gene. CDR1 MNHNS and CDR2 SASEGT come from the germline V gene. The DNA for the CDR3 is TGTGCCAGCACCCACACAGGGGGTGACACAGCTTTCTTT. Its translation: CASTHTGGDTAFF.

The chain carries TRBV3-1 (or the pseudogene TRBV3-2) and TRBJ2-7; TRBD2 might be the D (7 bases). From germline, CDR1 is LGHDT and CDR2 YNNKEL (reference sequence). V was clipped by 1 base and J by 3 bases, with 13 bases between them. The CDR3 covers 15 residues. The DNA for the CDR3 is TGTGCCAGCAGCCAAGTCCGGGGGGCCCTCTACGAGCAGTACTTC. Translation gives CASSQVRGALYEQYF.

The rearrangement links TRBV7-2 to TRBJ1-3; D is perhaps TRBD1 (5 bases). V was pared by 1 base and J by 0 bases, with 10 bases between. The CDR3 contains 16 residues. Germline CDR1 is SGHTA and CDR2 is FQGNSA. In DNA form, the CDR3 reads TGTGCCAGCAGCTTAGTACGGGGACTCTCTGGAAACACCATATATTTT. Translation: CASSLVRGLSGNTIYF.

The rearrangement joins TRBV27 to TRBJ1-5; 8 bases agree with TRBD1. V lost 10 bases to trimming and J lost 6 bases; unmatched junction nucleotides: 11. There are 14 residues in the CDR3. Germline-derived CDR1 and CDR2 are MNHEY and SMNVEV (reference sequence). CDR3 region: CATRGQGQGQPQHF. CDR3 bases: TGTGCCACCAGAGGACAGGGTCAAGGTCAGCCCCAGCATTTT.

The chain carries TRBV29-1 and TRBJ2-4; D is perhaps TRBD1 (6 bases). The CDR3 is 15 amino acids. Germline V gene sequence: CDR1 SQVTM, CDR2 ANQGSEA. V was clipped by 1 base and J by 3 bases, with 13 bases between them. The CDR3 DNA is TGCAGCGTTGAAGTATACAGGGCGTACAAAAACATTCAGTACTTC. This encodes CSVEVYRAYKNIQYF.

The V and J genes are TRBV11-2 and TRBJ1-1; 8 bases are a match to TRBD1. The germline gives CDR1 SGHAT, CDR2 FQNNGV. J gave up 3 bases and V 3 bases, and 6 bases lay outside the gene matches. The CDR3 covers 15 residues. The CDR3 DNA sequence: TGTGCCAGCAGCTTGCAGGGGGCTCAGGACACTGAAGCTTTCTTT. This gives the protein CASSLQGAQDTEAFF.